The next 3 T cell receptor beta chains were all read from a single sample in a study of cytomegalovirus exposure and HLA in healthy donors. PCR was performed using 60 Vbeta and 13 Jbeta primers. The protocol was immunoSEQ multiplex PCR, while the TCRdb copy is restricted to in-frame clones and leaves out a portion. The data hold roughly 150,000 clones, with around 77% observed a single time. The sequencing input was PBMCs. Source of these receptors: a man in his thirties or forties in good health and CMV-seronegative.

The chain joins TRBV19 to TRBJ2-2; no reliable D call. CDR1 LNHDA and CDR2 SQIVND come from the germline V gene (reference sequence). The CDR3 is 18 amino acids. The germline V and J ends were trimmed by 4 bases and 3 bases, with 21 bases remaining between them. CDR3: CASSTHPISEPDTGELFF. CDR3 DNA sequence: TGTGCCAGTAGTACCCACCCCATTTCGGAGCCGGACACCGGGGAGCTGTTTTTT.

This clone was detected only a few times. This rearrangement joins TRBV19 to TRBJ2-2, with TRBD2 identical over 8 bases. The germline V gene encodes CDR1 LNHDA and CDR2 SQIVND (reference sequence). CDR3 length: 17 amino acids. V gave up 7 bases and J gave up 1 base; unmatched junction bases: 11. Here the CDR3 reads CASTVGGLAGNTGELFF. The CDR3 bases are TGTGCCAGTACCGTAGGGGGTCTAGCGGGGAACACCGGGGAGCTGTTTTTT.

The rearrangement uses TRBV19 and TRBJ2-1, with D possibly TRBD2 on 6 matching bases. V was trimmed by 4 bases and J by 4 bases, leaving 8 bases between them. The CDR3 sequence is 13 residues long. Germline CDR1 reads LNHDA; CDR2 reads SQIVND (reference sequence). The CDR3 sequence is CASSSGTYNEQFF. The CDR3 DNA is TGTGCCAGTAGTAGCGGGACTTACAATGAGCAGTTCTTC.